The source of this T cell receptor beta chain is a study of early T cells in non-severe SARS-CoV-2 infection. In the study overall: Unsorted whole-blood RNA was sequenced in bulk, leaving chains unpaired.

Germline assignment: CDR1 MNHNS and CDR2 SASEGT. This CDR3 is built from 13 residues. The V gene lost 1 base and the J gene lost 0 bases, with 3 bases spanning the gap. This clonotype was counted only a few times. Its antigen is still unknown. Study results and limitations: VDJdb-based annotation leaned toward anti-spike CD8 responses and missed private and CD4 specificities.

Each single cDNA molecule received a unique molecular identifier. Via MiXCR, TCRdb re-called the 5' RACE reads, giving one row per CDR3 protein. The table lists about 42,000 distinct CDR3 sequences, 7.1% of them singletons, with around 4.5% in the top ten. The genes are TRBV6-1 and TRBJ1-1; no clear D gene. This clonotype was sampled from an adult who was a healthcare worker with PCR-confirmed SARS-CoV-2 infection or an uninfected control (not recorded which). The sequenced sample was whole blood. This CDR3 reads CASSEEVNTEAFF. The CDR3 DNA reads as TGTGCCAGCAGTGAAGAGGTGAACACTGAAGCTTTCTTT.